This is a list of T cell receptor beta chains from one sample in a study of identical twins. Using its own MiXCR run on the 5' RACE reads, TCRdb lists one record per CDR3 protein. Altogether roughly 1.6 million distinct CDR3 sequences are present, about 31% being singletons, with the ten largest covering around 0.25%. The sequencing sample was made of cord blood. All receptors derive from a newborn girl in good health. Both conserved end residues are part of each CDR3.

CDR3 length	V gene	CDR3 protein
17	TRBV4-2	CASSQDSLAGGTDTQYF
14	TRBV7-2	CASSWTSGRREQFF
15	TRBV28	CASSPQGLAAYEQYF
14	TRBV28	CASTLKPGGYGYTF
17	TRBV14	CASSQDNAGPRTDTQYF
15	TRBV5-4	CASSPLTSGVNEQFF
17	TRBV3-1	CASSQRGQRTHKDEQFF
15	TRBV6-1	CASSESWTGIYEQYF
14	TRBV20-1	CSARVGAGTDTQYF
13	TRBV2	CASQTGLRDTQYF
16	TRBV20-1	CSAGSKLAGRDNEQFF
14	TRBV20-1	CSARAKQGAGEQYF
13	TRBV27	CASRKSGANEQFF